These 17 T cell receptor beta chains came from one sample sequenced in a study of blood T cells in healthy people across ages. Alongside a J-beta primer mix, a sample-barcoded 5' primer served in a second PCR lasting about 7 to 12 cycles. One entry per CDR3 protein, called by TCRdb with MiXCR from the 5' RACE reads. The table lists about 380,000 distinct CDR3 sequences, roughly half of them singletons, with around 53% in the top ten. The source material was blood. Every receptor here comes from a man aged 60-69 years in good health.

The sample holds a few counts of this clonotype. The V and J genes are TRBV29-1 and TRBJ2-1; TRBD2 matches 7 bases. Trimming took 7 bases from V and 8 from J; bases not matched to a gene: 8. The germline V gene encodes CDR1 SQVTM and CDR2 ANQGSEA. The CDR3 sequence is 12 residues long. The CDR3 DNA is TGCAGCGGATCTAGCGGTGAGGATGAGCAGTTCTTC. Encoded protein: CSGSSGEDEQFF.

This clonotype occurred once. The CDR3 DNA reads TGTGCCAGCAGCTGGGCCGAGGGCAATGAGCAGTTCTTC. This gives the protein CASSWAEGNEQFF. V gene TRBV5-6 combines with J gene TRBJ2-1; weak D call: TRBD2 (5 bases). The ends were cut back, 3 bases at V and 6 bases at J, with 10 bases in the middle. There are 13 residues in the CDR3. Germline V gene sequence: CDR1 SGHDT, CDR2 YYEEEE.

This chain links TRBV20-1 with TRBJ2-1, with D perhaps TRBD2 (6 bases). The germline CDR1 and CDR2 sequences are DFQATT and SNEGSKA (reference sequence). This CDR3 is built from 15 residues. V dropped 6 bases and J dropped 5 bases, with 20 bases sitting between them. The CDR3 DNA is TGCAGTGCATATAGGGACTGGGTCCTAAACAATGAGCAGTTCTTC. Amino acid sequence: CSAYRDWVLNNEQFF.

The V gene is TRBV29-1, the J gene TRBJ1-1; D perhaps matches TRBD1 (6 bases). The CDR3 length is 13 residues. Germline CDR1 and CDR2: SQVTM and ANQGSEA. V was pared by 0 bases and J by 7 bases, with 12 bases between. The CDR3 is CSVEDNRVHEAFF. The CDR3 region has the DNA TGCAGCGTTGAAGATAACAGGGTTCATGAAGCTTTCTTT.

This clonotype was recorded a few times. V is TRBV4-1 and J is TRBJ2-3; the match to TRBD2 covers 8 bases. Germline trimming cut 4 bases from V and 4 bases from J; bases unmatched to any gene: 4. The CDR3 spans 14 residues. The germline V gene encodes CDR1 MGHRA and CDR2 YSYEKL. CDR3 amino acids: CASSRRAGADTQYF. The DNA of the CDR3 is TGCGCCAGCAGCCGGCGAGCGGGGGCAGATACGCAGTATTTT.

This chain uses TRBV28 with TRBJ2-4, with 10 positions matching TRBD1. Germline V lookup: CDR1 MDHEN, CDR2 SYDVKM. The V and J ends lost 5 bases and 13 bases, in that order; junction bases with no gene match: 26. The CDR3 runs to 19 residues. CDR3 in amino acids: CASSPLTGGQEIAIYEQYF. CDR3 sequence (DNA): TGTGCCAGCAGTCCTCTGACAGGGGGCCAGGAAATAGCTATCTATGAGCAGTACTTC.

In the case of this clonotype: A single base separates this from a much larger clone, so it may be a read error. V is TRBV4-1 and J is TRBJ2-2; TRBD1 aligns across 7 bases. CDR1 is MGHRA, CDR2 YSYEKL, per germline. The CDR3 is 16 residues long. DNA of the CDR3: TGCGCCTGCAGCCACCTGGACAGGACCAACACCGGGGAGCTGTTTTTT. Its protein product is CACSHLDRTNTGELFF.

V gene TRBV5-1 combines with J gene TRBJ2-7; D is unclear. Trimming took 1 base from V and 6 from J, leaving 8 bases between them. The germline CDR1 and CDR2 sequences are SGHRS and YFSETQ. CDR3 size: 12 residues. The CDR3 is CASSLLDGEQYF. CDR3 in DNA: TGCGCCAGCAGCTTGCTTGACGGCGAGCAGTACTTC.

This clonotype was recorded a few times. V and J are TRBV7-2 and TRBJ2-5, with TRBD1 matching over 7 bases. The germline V gene encodes CDR1 SGHTA and CDR2 FQGNSA. V trimming: 5 bases; J trimming: 2 bases; junction bases outside the gene matches: 11. The CDR3 is 16 residues long. CDR3 nucleotide sequence: TGTGCCAGCAGCCCTAGGCGGACAGGTCTTCAAGAGACCCAGTACTTC. Its protein product is CASSPRRTGLQETQYF.

Regarding this clonotype: Relative to the germline gene, one junction end is altered; a read error may explain this. V is TRBV20-1 and J is TRBJ2-5, with D tentatively TRBD1 or TRBD2 (5 bases each). Gene TRBJ2-7 matches the end of the DNA better, so the J call may be wrong. This CDR3 region has 16 residues. The germline V gene has CDR1 DFQATT and CDR2 SNEGSKA (reference sequence). CDR3 nucleotides: TGCAGTACTAGAGCCCCTGACAGTCTGGGTGTCTACGAGCAGTACTTC. Translating it yields CSTRAPDSLGVYEQYF.

The chain has TRBV27 and TRBJ1-6, with 8 nucleotides matching TRBD1. The V gene end was trimmed by 3 bases and the J gene end by 7 bases; junction bases not matched to a gene: 11. CDR1 and CDR2 from the germline V gene are MNHEY and SMNVEV (reference sequence). This CDR3 is 17 amino acids long. As DNA, the CDR3 is TGTGCCAGCAGTTTCAAACCCCCGGGACAGGTGAATTCACCCCTCCACTTT. It encodes CASSFKPPGQVNSPLHF.

This chain links TRBV6-1 with TRBJ1-5; D not certain. Germline CDR1 reads MNHNS; CDR2 reads SASEGT. The germline V and J ends were trimmed by 6 bases and 3 bases, with 12 bases remaining between them. This CDR3 region has 14 residues. The CDR3 nucleotides are TGTGCCAGCAGATTGACGGTTTCCAATCAGCCCCAGCATTTT. Its translation is CASRLTVSNQPQHF.

This clonotype turned up a few times. J is TRBJ2-7 and V is TRBV20-1; 7 bases agree with TRBD2. This CDR3 is 12 amino acids long. Germline-derived CDR1 and CDR2 are DFQATT and SNEGSKA (reference sequence). V lost 2 bases and J lost 4; bases outside the gene matches: 2. In nucleotides, the CDR3 is TGCAGTGCTAGACTAGCGGCATACGAGCAGTACTTC. This translates into CSARLAAYEQYF.

The chain links TRBV10-3 to TRBJ2-3, with 9 bases identical to TRBD2. The CDR3 consists of 20 residues. V shed 0 bases, J shed 2 bases, and the junction held 15 bases outside the gene matches. Germline CDR1 reads ENHRY; CDR2 reads SYGVKD. CDR3 bases: TGTGCCATCAGTGAGTCGACGGGGAGCGGGGGGCCCTTCCTCACAGATACGCAGTATTTT. Residues: CAISESTGSGGPFLTDTQYF.

In regard to this clonotype: At one boundary the junction diverges from the germline segment, which might be a read error. This chain connects TRBV7-7 to TRBJ2-7, with TRBD2 identical over 10 bases. Germline V lookup: CDR1 SSHAT, CDR2 FNYEAQ (reference sequence). This CDR3 has 15 amino acids. CDR3 loop: CASSPGLATSYEQYF. The CDR3 region has the DNA TGTGCTAGCAGCCCGGGACTAGCGACCTCCTACGAGCAGTACTTC.

This chain joins TRBV20-1 and TRBJ1-6; TRBD1 agrees at 9 bases. The CDR3 runs to 15 residues. Germline CDR1 is DFQATT and CDR2 is SNEGSKA (reference sequence). Trimming removed 0 bases from V and 7 bases from J; junction bases left unmatched: 4. The CDR3 is CSAREGQGRNSPLHF. CDR3 in DNA: TGCAGTGCTAGAGAAGGACAGGGGAGGAATTCACCCCTCCACTTT.

The sample holds a few counts of this clonotype. DNA of the CDR3: TGTGCCACCACGTGGGGGAACGGACGCACAGATACGCAGTATTTT. This gives the protein CATTWGNGRTDTQYF. This sequence joins TRBV15 and TRBJ2-3, with D perhaps assigned TRBD1 or TRBD2 (5 bases each). The CDR3 loop spans 15 amino acids. V dropped 7 bases and J dropped 1 base, with 15 bases sitting between them. Germline V gene data show CDR1 as LNHNV and CDR2 as YYDKDF (reference sequence).